This passage covers 7 T cell receptor beta chains from one sample sequenced in a study of blood T cell repertoires in COVID-19. The protocol was immunoSEQ multiplex PCR, while the TCRdb copy is restricted to in-frame clones and leaves out a portion. The table records 46,000 or so clones, about 89% of them present only once. What was sequenced was peripheral blood. Receptors were obtained from a man in his 60s with active or convalescent COVID-19.

V usage is TRBV28 and J usage is TRBJ1-1, with 7 bases lining up with TRBD1. Trimming removed 3 bases from V and 5 bases from J; junction bases left unmatched: 3. CDR1 is MDHEN and CDR2 is SYDVKM in the germline V gene. The length of the CDR3 is 13 residues. The CDR3 spells CASSFYRGTEAFF. The CDR3 DNA reads as TGTGCCAGCAGTTTCTACAGGGGAACTGAAGCTTTCTTT. The variable domain in full, with the rest retrieved from reference TRBV28 and TRBJ1-1, is DVKVTQSSRYLVKRTGEKVFLECVQDMDHENMFWYRQDPGLGLRLIYFSYDVKMKEKGDIPEGYSVSREKKERFSLILESASTNQTSMYLCASSFYRGTEAFFGQGTRLTVV.

This clone has just a few counts. The chain has TRBV24-1 and TRBJ2-1, with D possibly matching TRBD2 (6 bases). The CDR3 runs 15 residues. The V gene lost 5 bases and the J gene lost 0 bases, with 10 bases spanning the gap. Germline V gene sequence: CDR1 KGHDR, CDR2 SFDVKD. CDR3 sequence: CATSVRGSSYNEQFF. CDR3 sequence (DNA): TGTGCCACCAGTGTTCGGGGGAGCTCCTACAATGAGCAGTTCTTC.

This clone is a singleton in its sample. The chain carries TRBV4-1 and TRBJ2-7, with TRBD2 as a possible D gene (6 bases). Per the germline V gene, CDR1 is MGHRA and CDR2 is YSYEKL. Between the trimmed V and J ends, which lost 0 bases and 11 bases, there was a span of 11 bases. The CDR3 has 12 amino acids. CDR3 in amino acids: CASSQEGGTEYF. The CDR3 nucleotides are TGCGCCAGCAGCCAAGAAGGAGGGACGGAGTACTTC.

The V and J genes are TRBV12-3 or TRBV12-4 and TRBJ2-4; D perhaps matches TRBD1 (5 bases). Trimming removed 5 bases from V and 9 bases from J, with 14 bases in between. The CDR3 totals 13 residues. The CDR3 DNA is TGTGCCAGCAGTCTCACAGGTTTTGGCATTCAGTACTTC. Its translation: CASSLTGFGIQYF.

The chain couples TRBV28 to TRBJ2-7; 8 bases fit TRBD1. The CDR3 is 15 residues long. Trimming took 6 bases from V and 1 from J; bases not matched to a gene: 8. CDR1 and CDR2 from the germline V gene are MDHEN and SYDVKM. Written as DNA, the CDR3 is TGTGCCAGCAGCCAGACAGGGGTCCTTTCCTACGAGCAGTACTTC. Its translation: CASSQTGVLSYEQYF.

The chain couples TRBV9 to TRBJ2-1, with D possibly matching TRBD2 (5 bases). Germline values: CDR1 SGDLS, CDR2 YYNGEE. This CDR3 has 15 amino acids. V dropped 0 bases and J dropped 5 bases, with 12 bases sitting between them. The CDR3 DNA is TGTGCCAGCAGCGTAGGCGGGTGGGTCGACAATGAGCAGTTCTTC. This translates into CASSVGGWVDNEQFF.

The sample holds one count of this clone. The chain uses TRBV20-1 and TRBJ2-7, with 7 positions matching TRBD2. Unmatched junction bases numbered 2, after V lost 3 bases and J lost 0 bases. The CDR3 has 13 amino acids. Germline V gene sequence: CDR1 DFQATT, CDR2 SNEGSKA (reference sequence). The CDR3 DNA follows: TGCAGTGCTAGTGGCGGGGGCTCCTACGAGCAGTACTTC. This gives the protein CSASGGGSYEQYF.